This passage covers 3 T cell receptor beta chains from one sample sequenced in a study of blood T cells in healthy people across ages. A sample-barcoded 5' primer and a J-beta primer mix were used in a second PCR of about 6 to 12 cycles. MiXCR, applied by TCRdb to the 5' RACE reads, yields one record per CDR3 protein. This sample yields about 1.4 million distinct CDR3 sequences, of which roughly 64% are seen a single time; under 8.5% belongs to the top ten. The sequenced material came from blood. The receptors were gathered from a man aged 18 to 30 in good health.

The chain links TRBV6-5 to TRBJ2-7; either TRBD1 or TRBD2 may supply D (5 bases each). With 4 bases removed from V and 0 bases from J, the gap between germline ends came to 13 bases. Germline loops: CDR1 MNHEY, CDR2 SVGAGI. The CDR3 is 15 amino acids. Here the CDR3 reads CASSSFAGSSYEQYF. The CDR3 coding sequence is TGTGCCAGCAGTTCCTTCGCAGGGAGCTCCTACGAGCAGTACTTC.

The chain's CDR3 is CASSLRRGEKLFF. The CDR3 DNA is TGTGCCAGCAGCTTAAGGCGGGGGGAAAAACTGTTTTTT. The rearrangement links TRBV7-6 to TRBJ1-4; a weak D match, TRBD1 (5 bases). V was trimmed by 2 bases and J by 8 bases, leaving 9 bases between them. The CDR3 extends over 13 amino acids. Germline V lookup: CDR1 SGHVS, CDR2 FNYEAQ.

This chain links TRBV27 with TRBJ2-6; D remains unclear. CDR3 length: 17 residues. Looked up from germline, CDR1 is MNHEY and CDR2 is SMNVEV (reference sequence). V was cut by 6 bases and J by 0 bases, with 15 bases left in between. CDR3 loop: CASRPLGWYSGANVLTF. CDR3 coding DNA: TGTGCCAGCAGACCGTTAGGGTGGTACTCTGGGGCCAACGTCCTGACTTTC.